Here is one TCR beta chain with its context. The target antigen is unknown. Some clones are missing from TCRdb's copy, which holds only in-frame ones; the method was immunoSEQ multiplex PCR. The sample shows tens of thousands of clones, over 75% of them seen only once. These data originate in a study of T cell responses to AZD1222 COVID-19 vaccine. V was cut by 5 bases and J by 8 bases, with 12 bases left in between. In germline, CDR1 is MNHEY, CDR2 SVGAGI. This CDR3 is 12 amino acids long. General study findings and limits: Mapped onto spike, vaccine-associated CD4 TCRs spanned it and were dominant at 160-218 and 743-854. Breadth and depth of Spike-specific TCRs rose after two AZD1222 doses.

This clonotype was obtained from an adult in good health. Sequenced material: peripheral blood, taken on day 0 of AZD1222 vaccination. The rearrangement uses TRBV6-5 and TRBJ1-1, with unresolved D. CDR3 sequence: CASSQLGVEAFF. DNA for the CDR3: TGTGCCAGCAGTCAACTCGGGGTCGAAGCTTTCTTT.